These 31 T cell receptor beta chains share one sample of origin, sequenced in a study of T-cell memory formation after mild COVID-19. From the 5' RACE reads, TCRdb called clonotypes with MiXCR, one entry per CDR3 protein. The sample consists of 300,000 to 350,000 distinct CDR3 sequences, just under 20% of them appearing once. The specimen was PBMCs or a T cell subset sorted from them (not recorded which). The source of these receptors is a man in his late teens or twenties who had mild COVID-19 (a few samples of this study predate the infection). Cell type and time point are not known.

This clonotype came up a few times. The chain uses TRBV7-2 and TRBJ2-2, with TRBD1 matching 8 bases. CDR3 length equals 17 residues. CDR1 and CDR2 (germline): SGHTA, FQGNSA. Trimming removed 2 bases from V and 3 bases from J; junction bases left unmatched: 8. CDR3 protein: CASSLLRGPLYTGELFF. Here the CDR3 DNA reads TGTGCCAGCAGCTTACTCAGGGGGCCCTTATACACCGGGGAGCTGTTTTTT.

This clonotype was detected only a few times. This rearrangement joins TRBV7-2 to TRBJ1-5, with TRBD1 matching 10 bases. V gave up 5 bases and J gave up 6 bases; unmatched junction bases: 10. Germline V gene data show CDR1 as SGHTA and CDR2 as FQGNSA. The CDR3 loop spans 16 amino acids. CDR3 DNA sequence: TGTGCCAGCAGCACAGACAGGGGGCGCTTAGGTCAGCCCCAGCATTTT. This gives the protein CASSTDRGRLGQPQHF.

The chain couples TRBV5-6 to TRBJ1-1; maybe TRBD1 (6 bases). Germline V gene sequence: CDR1 SGHDT, CDR2 YYEEEE. This CDR3 comprises 14 residues. Trimming left V 1 base short and J 5 bases short, with 12 bases between. CDR3 sequence reads: CASSLYGGLTEAFF. CDR3 coding DNA: TGTGCCAGCAGCTTGTATGGGGGGCTTACTGAAGCTTTCTTT.

This chain connects TRBV5-1 to TRBJ1-1; D might be TRBD1 (5 bases). This CDR3 is 14 amino acids long. The germline CDR1 and CDR2 sequences are SGHRS and YFSETQ. V was shortened by 2 bases and J by 2 bases, with 10 bases between the two germline ends. In DNA, the CDR3 is TGCGCCAGCAGCTTTAATCGGGGCAACACTGAAGCTTTCTTT. The encoded protein is CASSFNRGNTEAFF.

This clonotype has more than one count but fewer than ten. Written as DNA, the CDR3 is TGCAGCGTTGAGGGGACGAGAGCCGGGGAGCTGTTTTTT. It yields the protein CSVEGTRAGELFF. The J gene is TRBJ2-2, the V gene TRBV29-1; either TRBD1 or TRBD2 may fit D (5 bases each). The germline V gene has CDR1 SQVTM and CDR2 ANQGSEA. V was shortened by 3 bases and J by 6 bases, with 11 bases between the two germline ends. The CDR3 is 13 residues long.

Only a few counts were recorded for this clonotype. V is TRBV4-1 and J is TRBJ2-2; D is unresolved. CDR3 length equals 13 residues. The germline gives CDR1 MGHRA, CDR2 YSYEKL. V lost 5 bases to trimming and J lost 3 bases, with 7 bases between them. The CDR3 nucleotides are TGCGCCAGCAGCTCCTCGGACACCGGGGAGCTGTTTTTT. It codes for CASSSSDTGELFF.

This clonotype was counted between two and nine times. The V call is TRBV4-1, the J call TRBJ1-2; D not resolved. The CDR3 has 15 residues. V shed 1 base and J shed 3 bases, with 12 bases lying between them. Germline lookup yields CDR1 MGHRA and CDR2 YSYEKL. CDR3 coding DNA: TGCGCCAGCAGCCAAGTGAATCATCCCGACTATGGCTACACCTTC. This translates into CASSQVNHPDYGYTF.

This chain connects TRBV7-9 to TRBJ1-1, with a tentative D call TRBD1 (6 bases). V was trimmed by 4 bases and J by 5 bases, leaving 11 bases between them. Germline loops: CDR1 SEHNR, CDR2 FQNEAQ (reference sequence). This CDR3 has 13 residues. The CDR3 reads CASSSPGVTEAFF. CDR3 coding DNA: TGTGCCAGCAGCTCCCCAGGGGTTACTGAAGCTTTCTTT.

The rearrangement uses TRBV20-1 and TRBJ1-2; D is unclear. The CDR3 totals 13 residues. CDR1 is DFQATT and CDR2 is SNEGSKA in the germline V gene (reference sequence). The V gene lost 0 bases and the J gene lost 4 bases, with 9 bases spanning the gap. The DNA for the CDR3 is TGCAGTGCTAGAGATCGGGTGGGCTATGGCTACACCTTC. It encodes CSARDRVGYGYTF.

This clonotype was counted between two and nine times. This chain connects TRBV12-3 or TRBV12-4 to TRBJ1-2; D may be TRBD1 (5 bases). Trimming removed 3 bases from V and 0 bases from J, with 11 bases in between. This CDR3 comprises 15 residues. CDR3 DNA: TGTGCCAGCAGTTTGCGGGGGAACTCTAACTATGGCTACACCTTC. Translated, it gives CASSLRGNSNYGYTF.

The chain joins TRBV6-2 or TRBV6-3 to TRBJ1-1; no firm D call. This CDR3 has 12 residues. Germline V gene lookup returns CDR1 MNHEY and CDR2 SVGEGT. V was shortened by 0 bases and J by 8 bases, with 7 bases between the two germline ends. The CDR3 DNA reads as TGTGCCAGCAGTTACTCTGCGGTGGAAGCTTTCTTT. It encodes CASSYSAVEAFF.

This clonotype occurred a few times. This sequence joins TRBV10-3 and TRBJ2-1; D gene unclear. The CDR3 has 14 amino acids. Trimming removed 3 bases at V and 5 bases at J, with 11 bases between. The germline CDR1 and CDR2 sequences are ENHRY and SYGVKD. CDR3 nucleotide sequence: TGTGCCATCAGTGAAGGGTTAGCAAACAATGAGCAGTTCTTC. Translating gives CAISEGLANNEQFF.

This CDR3 is CASSPDRVYTF. CDR3 DNA: TGTGCCAGCAGTCCGGACAGGGTCTACACCTTC. This sequence joins TRBV12-3 or TRBV12-4 and TRBJ1-2; 8 bases are shared with TRBD1. The ends lost 5 bases at V and 10 bases at J; junction bases unmatched: 3. The CDR3 totals 11 residues.

This clonotype came up a few times. The chain has TRBV3-1 and TRBJ2-2; TRBD2 aligns across 7 bases. CDR1 is LGHDT and CDR2 is YNNKEL in the germline V gene (reference sequence). This CDR3 contains 19 residues. V was clipped by 4 bases and J by 3 bases; unmatched bases: 17. CDR3 DNA sequence: TGTGCCAGCAGCCGCTACGGAGCTAGCGGAGTTACCCACACCGGGGAGCTGTTTTTT. Translation gives CASSRYGASGVTHTGELFF.

This clonotype was counted a few times. The rearrangement links TRBV15 to TRBJ2-5, with D unresolved. Germline V gene lookup returns CDR1 LNHNV and CDR2 YYDKDF (reference sequence). CDR3 size: 14 residues. Trimming took off 0 bases at V and 3 bases at J, with 8 bases between the two ends. This CDR3 reads CATSRDGREETQYF. In DNA, the CDR3 is TGTGCCACCAGCAGAGATGGTAGAGAAGAGACCCAGTACTTC.

The chain combines TRBV27 with TRBJ2-1; possibly TRBD2 for D (6 bases). Germline values: CDR1 MNHEY, CDR2 SMNVEV (reference sequence). V was cut by 7 bases and J by 4 bases, with 14 bases left in between. CDR3 length: 14 residues. CDR3 sequence reads: CASTLAGRYNEQFF. The CDR3, as DNA: TGTGCCAGCACCCTTGCGGGGCGGTACAATGAGCAGTTCTTC.

V usage is TRBV20-1 and J usage is TRBJ2-3; a possible D gene is TRBD2 (5 bases). CDR1 and CDR2 (germline): DFQATT, SNEGSKA (reference sequence). V was shortened by 5 bases and J by 1 base, with 13 bases between the two germline ends. The CDR3 is made up of 14 amino acids. Here the CDR3 DNA reads TGCAGTGCTGAGCCGGGAATCGGCACAGATACGCAGTATTTT. Amino acid sequence: CSAEPGIGTDTQYF.

This clonotype was recorded at least ten times. The chain uses TRBV29-1 and TRBJ1-1; 8 bases are a match to TRBD1. Trimming cost V 1 base and J 4 bases; bases outside gene matches: 2. The CDR3 loop spans 13 amino acids. The germline V gene has CDR1 SQVTM and CDR2 ANQGSEA. The CDR3 region is CSVEGTGGTEAFF. CDR3 DNA: TGCAGCGTTGAAGGTACAGGGGGCACTGAAGCTTTCTTT.

The J gene is TRBJ2-3, the V gene TRBV20-1, with D maybe TRBD2 (6 bases). V lost 5 bases and J 6 bases, leaving 21 bases between the germline ends. The CDR3 length is 15 residues. Germline values: CDR1 DFQATT, CDR2 SNEGSKA (reference sequence). In nucleotides, the CDR3 is TGCAGTGCTCCCCGGGAGAGGCCTTTAAGGGATACGCAGTATTTT. It codes for CSAPRERPLRDTQYF.

This clonotype was counted a few times. This chain uses TRBV7-2 with TRBJ2-1; the match to TRBD2 covers 14 bases. After removal of 8 bases from V and 7 bases from J, the junction contained 4 bases not matched to a gene. Germline V CDR1 and CDR2: SGHTA, FQGNSA. The CDR3 totals 14 residues. In nucleotides, the CDR3 is TGTGCCAGCCAGACTAGCGGGGGGGCTAATGAGCAGTTCTTC. Its protein product is CASQTSGGANEQFF.

V usage is TRBV6-5 and J usage is TRBJ2-1, with 7 bases aligning to TRBD1. Germline V lookup: CDR1 MNHEY, CDR2 SVGAGI. V was pared by 7 bases and J by 5 bases, with 5 bases of the junction left unmatched. The CDR3 is 13 amino acids. CDR3 DNA sequence: TGTGCCAGCACCGGGACAGTAGACAATGAGCAGTTCTTC. Its translation is CASTGTVDNEQFF.

Turning to this clonotype: At one end the junction does not follow the germline gene, possibly because of a read error. This chain joins TRBV7-7 and TRBJ2-5; TRBD2 matches at 8 bases. Germline lookup yields CDR1 SSHAT and CDR2 FNYEAQ (reference sequence). This CDR3 contains 15 residues. The CDR3 loop reads CASSLASGSQETQYF. The CDR3, as DNA: TGTGCTAGCAGCTTAGCTAGCGGGTCACAAGAGACCCAGTACTTC. The full variable domain, completed using reference TRBV7-7 and TRBJ2-5, is GAGVSQSPRYKVTKRGQDVTLRCDPISSHATLYWYQQALGQGPEFLTYFNYEAQPDKSGLPSDRFSAERPEGSISTLTIQRTEQRDSAMYRCASSLASGSQETQYFGPGTRLLVL.

This clonotype was recorded a few times. The gene calls are TRBV20-1 and TRBJ2-7; tentatively, D is TRBD1 (5 bases). The V gene lost 1 base and the J gene lost 3 bases, with 16 bases spanning the gap. Germline lookup yields CDR1 DFQATT and CDR2 SNEGSKA (reference sequence). CDR3 length: 15 amino acids. Here the CDR3 DNA reads TGCAGTGCTAGAGTAGAAGGAGACAGCTTCTACGAGCAGTACTTC. Its translation is CSARVEGDSFYEQYF.

The V and J genes are TRBV18 and TRBJ1-4; perhaps TRBD1 as D (5 bases). Germline CDR1 and CDR2: KGHSH and LQKENI. The CDR3 consists of 15 residues. Deletions cut 6 bases from V and 7 bases from J, with 18 bases between. The CDR3 DNA sequence: TGTGCCAGCTCTCCAGGGCCTTACGGGGGTGAAAAACTGTTTTTT. Its translation is CASSPGPYGGEKLFF. Looking up the rest from reference TRBV18 and TRBJ1-4 gives the full variable domain: NAGVMQNPRHLVRRRGQEARLRCSPMKGHSHVYWYRQLPEEGLKFMVYLQKENIIDESGMPKERFSAEFPKEGPSILRIQQVVRGDSAAYFCASSPGPYGGEKLFFGSGTQLSVL.

This clonotype was counted many times. This chain uses TRBV7-2 with TRBJ2-1; 12 bases agree with TRBD2. After removal of 4 bases from V and 6 bases from J, the junction contained 4 bases not matched to a gene. Germline V gene sequence: CDR1 SGHTA, CDR2 FQGNSA. The CDR3 is 15 residues long. The CDR3 loop reads CASSWTSGVSNEQFF. The CDR3, as DNA: TGTGCCAGCAGCTGGACTAGCGGGGTGTCCAATGAGCAGTTCTTC.

The J gene is TRBJ1-2, the V gene TRBV5-5; TRBD1 aligns across 8 bases. Germline CDR1 is SGHKS and CDR2 is YYEKEE (reference sequence). This CDR3 comprises 15 residues. V was pared by 0 bases and J by 7 bases, with 8 bases of the junction left unmatched. The CDR3 sequence: CASSLEVTGGFGYTF. In DNA, the CDR3 is TGTGCCAGCAGCTTGGAGGTTACAGGGGGGTTTGGCTACACCTTC.

This clonotype was seen more than once but under ten times. The CDR3 DNA reads as TGTGCCAGCAGCCAAGCCGCCAGCGGGACCCAGTACTTC. Protein: CASSQAASGTQYF. The chain links TRBV14 to TRBJ2-5, with TRBD2 as a possible D gene (5 bases). Trimming pared 1 base from V and 7 bases from J, leaving 10 bases between. CDR3 length: 13 residues. Germline V lookup: CDR1 SGHDN, CDR2 FVKESK.

The gene calls are TRBV12-3 or TRBV12-4 and TRBJ2-2; D is perhaps TRBD2 (7 bases). The CDR3 runs to 12 residues. Trimming took 5 bases from V and 11 from J, leaving 12 bases between them. CDR3 sequence (DNA): TGTGCCAGCAGTATCGGGGGGCGAGAGCTGTTTTTT. This gives the protein CASSIGGRELFF.

This clonotype was detected only a few times. This rearrangement joins TRBV2 to TRBJ1-5; 11 nucleotides match TRBD1. This CDR3 region has 15 residues. CDR1 is SNHLY, CDR2 FYNNEI, per germline. Trimming removed 8 bases from V and 3 bases from J; junction bases left unmatched: 6. The chain's CDR3 is CASGGTGGINQPQHF. The DNA of the CDR3 is TGTGCCAGCGGGGGGACAGGGGGAATCAATCAGCCCCAGCATTTT.

V gene TRBV29-1 combines with J gene TRBJ2-2; D remains unclear. CDR1 and CDR2 (germline): SQVTM, ANQGSEA. The CDR3 is made up of 16 amino acids. V was clipped by 7 bases and J by 4 bases, with 22 bases between them. The CDR3: CSAETDDGSLTGELFF. Here the CDR3 DNA reads TGCAGCGCCGAGACTGATGATGGTTCTCTCACCGGGGAGCTGTTTTTT.

This chain connects TRBV27 to TRBJ2-1; D unclear. Between the trimmed V and J ends, which lost 2 bases and 14 bases, there was a span of 10 bases. This CDR3 is 11 amino acids long. The germline V gene has CDR1 MNHEY and CDR2 SMNVEV (reference sequence). CDR3 sequence (DNA): TGTGCCAGCAGTTTAAGGACGGAGAAGTTCTTC. Its translation: CASSLRTEKFF.